In its sample, the clone carrying this TCR beta chain was seen once. This specimen belongs to a study of blood T cell repertoires in COVID-19. Study summary: Both acute and convalescent COVID-19 samples were obtained from the United States, Italy and Spain. Sample material is recorded as cDNA or gDNA derived from T cells, B-cell-depleted T cells, or PBMCs.

This CDR3 region has 15 residues. Only in-frame clones appear in the TCRdb table, and some are missing; sequencing was by immunoSEQ multiplex PCR. The profile shows approximately 67,000 clones, 91% of them singletons. Sequencing input: peripheral blood. The clonotype comes from an older woman with active COVID-19. This chain connects TRBV21-1 to TRBJ1-2; TRBD1 reflects the table's D call only, with no check against the DNA. TRBV21-1 is a pseudogene segment. The CDR3 region is CASILLSQYNYGYTF. The CDR3 DNA sequence: TGTGCCAGCATCCTCCTGTCCCAGTACAACTATGGCTACACCTTC.